The clone carrying this TCR beta chain occurred many times. Not enrolled were patients with uncontrolled infection, other autoimmune disease, pregnancy or lactation. PBMCs were obtained from 10 ml fresh peripheral blood. Amplification of TCR beta CDR3 regions used RNA as the template. A set of HTBI primers served as the primers for a first-round RT-PCR of the TCR CDR3. TCRdb recomputed calls from the multiplex PCR reads with MiXCR, one row per CDR3 protein. This table has around 270,000 distinct CDR3 sequences, roughly 18% appearing once. The data are from a study of T cells in Graves' hyperthyroidism and ophthalmopathy. V dropped 0 bases and J dropped 8; count of bases not matched to a gene: 7. This CDR3 has 16 amino acids. Germline CDR1 and CDR2: ENHRY and SYGVKD.

The chain recombines TRBV10-3 with TRBJ2-1; the match to TRBD2 covers 10 bases. This clonotype originated in a man aged 50 or older with Graves' ophthalmopathy. The sequenced material came from blood. CDR3: CAISESGLASGYEQFF. The CDR3, as DNA: TGTGCCATCAGTGAGTCGGGACTAGCGAGTGGCTATGAGCAGTTCTTC.